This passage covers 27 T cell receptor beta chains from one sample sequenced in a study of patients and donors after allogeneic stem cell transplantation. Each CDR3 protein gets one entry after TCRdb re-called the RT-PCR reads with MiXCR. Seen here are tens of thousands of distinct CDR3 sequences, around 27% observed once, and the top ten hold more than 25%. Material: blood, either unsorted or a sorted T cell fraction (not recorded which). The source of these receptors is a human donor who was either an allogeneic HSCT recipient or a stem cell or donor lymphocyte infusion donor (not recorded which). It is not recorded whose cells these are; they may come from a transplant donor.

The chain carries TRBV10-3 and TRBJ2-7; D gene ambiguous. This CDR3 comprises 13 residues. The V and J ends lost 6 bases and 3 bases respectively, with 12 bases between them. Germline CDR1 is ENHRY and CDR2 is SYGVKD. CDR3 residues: CAIRPQDGYEQYF. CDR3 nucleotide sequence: TGTGCCATCAGACCTCAGGACGGCTACGAGCAGTACTTC.

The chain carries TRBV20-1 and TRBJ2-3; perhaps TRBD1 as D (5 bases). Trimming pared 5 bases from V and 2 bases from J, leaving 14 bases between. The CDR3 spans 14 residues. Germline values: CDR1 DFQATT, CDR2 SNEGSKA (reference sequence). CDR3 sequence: CSAYRQTPTDTQYF. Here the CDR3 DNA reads TGCAGTGCTTATAGACAGACGCCCACAGATACGCAGTATTTT.

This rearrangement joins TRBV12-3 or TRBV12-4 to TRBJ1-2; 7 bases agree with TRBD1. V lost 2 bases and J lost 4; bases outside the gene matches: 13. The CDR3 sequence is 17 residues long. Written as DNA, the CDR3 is TGTGCCAGCAGTTTAAGCCCGGGCCTAGGGGGCAGCTATGGCTACACCTTC. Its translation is CASSLSPGLGGSYGYTF.

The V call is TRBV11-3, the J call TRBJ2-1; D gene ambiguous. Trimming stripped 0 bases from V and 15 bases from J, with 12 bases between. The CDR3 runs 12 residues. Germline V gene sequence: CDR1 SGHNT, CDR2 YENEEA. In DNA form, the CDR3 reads TGTGCCAGCAGCTTAGAGTTGGGAATGCCGTTCTTC. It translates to CASSLELGMPFF.

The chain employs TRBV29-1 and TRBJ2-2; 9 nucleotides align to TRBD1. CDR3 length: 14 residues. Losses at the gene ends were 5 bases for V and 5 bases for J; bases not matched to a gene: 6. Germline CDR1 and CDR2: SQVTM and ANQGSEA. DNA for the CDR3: TGCAGCGTTCGCCCCGGGACAGGGACCGGGGAGCTGTTTTTT. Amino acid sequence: CSVRPGTGTGELFF.

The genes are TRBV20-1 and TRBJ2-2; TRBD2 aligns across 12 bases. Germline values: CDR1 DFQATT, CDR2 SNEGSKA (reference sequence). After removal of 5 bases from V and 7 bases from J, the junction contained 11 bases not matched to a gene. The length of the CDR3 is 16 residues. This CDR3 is CSAPNLAGGPGGELFF. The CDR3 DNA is TGCAGTGCTCCCAACCTAGCGGGGGGGCCCGGCGGGGAGCTGTTTTTT.

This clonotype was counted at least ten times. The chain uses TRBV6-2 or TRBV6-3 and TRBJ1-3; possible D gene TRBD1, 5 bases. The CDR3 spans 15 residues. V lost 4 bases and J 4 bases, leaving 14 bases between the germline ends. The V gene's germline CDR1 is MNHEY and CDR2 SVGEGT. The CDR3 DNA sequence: TGTGCCAGCAGTTCCACGGGGCTACGAGGAAACACCATATATTTT. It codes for CASSSTGLRGNTIYF.

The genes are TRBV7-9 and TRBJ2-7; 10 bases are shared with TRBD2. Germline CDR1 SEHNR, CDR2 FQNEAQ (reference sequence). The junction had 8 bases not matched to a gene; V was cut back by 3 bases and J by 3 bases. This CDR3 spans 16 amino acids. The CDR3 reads CASSFALAGAYYEQYF. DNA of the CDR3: TGTGCCAGCAGCTTCGCGCTAGCGGGAGCCTACTACGAGCAGTACTTC. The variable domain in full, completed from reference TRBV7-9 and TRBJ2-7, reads DTGVSQNPRHKITKRGQNVTFRCDPISEHNRLYWYRQTLGQGPEFLTYFQNEAQLEKSRLLSDRFSAERPKGSFSTLEIQRTEQGDSAMYLCASSFALAGAYYEQYFGPGTRLTVT.

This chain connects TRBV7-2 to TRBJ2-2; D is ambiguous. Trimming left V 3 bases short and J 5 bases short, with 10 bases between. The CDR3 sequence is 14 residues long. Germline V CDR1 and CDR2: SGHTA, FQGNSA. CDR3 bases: TGTGCCAGCAGCTTGGCAGCTAGAACCGGGGAGCTGTTTTTT. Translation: CASSLAARTGELFF.

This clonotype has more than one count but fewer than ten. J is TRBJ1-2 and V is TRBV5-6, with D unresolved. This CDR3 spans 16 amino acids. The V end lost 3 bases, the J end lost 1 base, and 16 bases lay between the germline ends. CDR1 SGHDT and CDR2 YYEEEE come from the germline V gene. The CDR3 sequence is CASSSEGATFNYGYTF. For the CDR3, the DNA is TGTGCCAGCAGCTCCGAGGGAGCAACCTTTAACTATGGCTACACCTTC.

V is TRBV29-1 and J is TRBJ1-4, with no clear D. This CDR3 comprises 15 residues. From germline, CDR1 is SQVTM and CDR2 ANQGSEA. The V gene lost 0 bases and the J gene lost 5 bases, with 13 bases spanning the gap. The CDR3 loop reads CSVEDGKLGNEKLFF. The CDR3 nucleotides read TGCAGCGTTGAAGACGGGAAGCTGGGAAATGAAAAACTGTTTTTT.

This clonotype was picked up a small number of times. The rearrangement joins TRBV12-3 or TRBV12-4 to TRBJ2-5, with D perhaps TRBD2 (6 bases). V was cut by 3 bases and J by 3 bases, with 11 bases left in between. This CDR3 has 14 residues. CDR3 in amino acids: CASSLGGVEETQYF. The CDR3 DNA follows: TGTGCCAGCAGTTTGGGGGGAGTGGAAGAGACCCAGTACTTC.

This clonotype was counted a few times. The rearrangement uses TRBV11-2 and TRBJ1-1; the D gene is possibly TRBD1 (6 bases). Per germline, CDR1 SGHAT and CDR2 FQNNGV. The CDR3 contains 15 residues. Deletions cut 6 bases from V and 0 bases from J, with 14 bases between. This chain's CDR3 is CASREIQGLNTEAFF. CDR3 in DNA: TGTGCCAGCAGGGAGATCCAGGGGTTGAACACTGAAGCTTTCTTT.

The CDR3 region is CASSPGQANEKLFF. CDR3 nucleotide sequence: TGTGCCAGCAGCCCGGGACAGGCTAATGAAAAACTGTTTTTT. J is TRBJ1-4 and V is TRBV11-2; 8 bases line up with TRBD1. With V trimmed by 5 bases and J by 3 bases, 2 bases remained unmatched. Germline CDR1 is SGHAT and CDR2 is FQNNGV. The CDR3 extends over 14 amino acids.

CDR3 coding DNA: TGTGCCAGCAGCCAAGTTAAAAACACTGAAGCTTTCTTT. Protein sequence: CASSQVKNTEAFF. The rearrangement uses TRBV4-2 and TRBJ1-1; D not certain. V was clipped by 1 base and J by 2 bases, with 5 bases between them. Germline-derived CDR1 and CDR2 are LGHNA and YNFKEQ. This CDR3 spans 13 amino acids.

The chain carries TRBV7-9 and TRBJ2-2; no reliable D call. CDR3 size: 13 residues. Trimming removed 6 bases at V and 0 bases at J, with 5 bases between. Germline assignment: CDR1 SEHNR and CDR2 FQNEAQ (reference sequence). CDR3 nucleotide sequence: TGTGCCAGCAGGGAATCGAACACCGGGGAGCTGTTTTTT. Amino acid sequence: CASRESNTGELFF. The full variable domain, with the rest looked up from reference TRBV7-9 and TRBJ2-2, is DTGVSQNPRHKITKRGQNVTFRCDPISEHNRLYWYRQTLGQGPEFLTYFQNEAQLEKSRLLSDRFSAERPKGSFSTLEIQRTEQGDSAMYLCASRESNTGELFFGEGSRLTVL.

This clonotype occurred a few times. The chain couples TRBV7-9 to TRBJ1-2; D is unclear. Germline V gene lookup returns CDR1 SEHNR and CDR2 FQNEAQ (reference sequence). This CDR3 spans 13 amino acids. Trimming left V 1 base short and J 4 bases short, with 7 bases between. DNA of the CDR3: TGTGCCAGCAGCTTAGGGACCTTCTATGGCTACACCTTC. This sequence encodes CASSLGTFYGYTF.

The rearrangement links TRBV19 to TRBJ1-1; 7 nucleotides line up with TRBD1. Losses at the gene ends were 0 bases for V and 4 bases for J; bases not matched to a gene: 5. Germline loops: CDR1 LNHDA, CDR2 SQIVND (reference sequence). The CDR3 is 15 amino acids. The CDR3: CASSIDGGGGTEAFF. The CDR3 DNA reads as TGTGCCAGTAGTATAGATGGAGGGGGCGGCACTGAAGCTTTCTTT.

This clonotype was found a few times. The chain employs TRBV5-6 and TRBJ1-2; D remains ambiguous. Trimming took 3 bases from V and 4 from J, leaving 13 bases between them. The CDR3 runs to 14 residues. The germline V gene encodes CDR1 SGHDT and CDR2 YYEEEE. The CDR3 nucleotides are TGTGCCAGCAGCTCTTTCCGGGCGGTCTATGGCTACACCTTC. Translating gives CASSSFRAVYGYTF.

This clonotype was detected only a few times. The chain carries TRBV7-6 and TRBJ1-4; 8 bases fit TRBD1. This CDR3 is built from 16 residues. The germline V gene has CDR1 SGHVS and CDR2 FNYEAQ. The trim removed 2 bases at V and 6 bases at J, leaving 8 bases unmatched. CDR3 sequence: CASSLLGSRGHEKLFF. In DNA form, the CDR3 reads TGTGCCAGCAGCTTATTGGGGAGCAGGGGGCATGAAAAACTGTTTTTT.

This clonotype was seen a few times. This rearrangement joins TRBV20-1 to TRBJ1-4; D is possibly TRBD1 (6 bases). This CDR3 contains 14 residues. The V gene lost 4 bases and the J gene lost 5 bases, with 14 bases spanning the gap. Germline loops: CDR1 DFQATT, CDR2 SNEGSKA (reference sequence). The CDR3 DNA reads TGCAGTGCTATCGCCGGGACAAGAAATGAAAAACTGTTTTTT. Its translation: CSAIAGTRNEKLFF.

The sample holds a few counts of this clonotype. In DNA, the CDR3 is TGTGCCAGCAGCCCCCGGACTAGCGGGAGGTTATACAATGAGCAGTTCTTC. Encoded protein: CASSPRTSGRLYNEQFF. This chain uses TRBV7-9 with TRBJ2-1; 14 bases are shared with TRBD2. Germline CDR1 SEHNR, CDR2 FQNEAQ (reference sequence). The CDR3 covers 17 residues. Trimming removed 5 bases from V and 4 bases from J; junction bases left unmatched: 7.

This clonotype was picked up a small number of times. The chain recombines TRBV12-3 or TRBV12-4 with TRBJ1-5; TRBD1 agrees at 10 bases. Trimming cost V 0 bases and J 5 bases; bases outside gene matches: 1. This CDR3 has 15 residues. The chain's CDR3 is CASSLAGTGDQPQHF. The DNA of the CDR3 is TGTGCCAGCAGTTTAGCAGGGACAGGGGATCAGCCCCAGCATTTT.

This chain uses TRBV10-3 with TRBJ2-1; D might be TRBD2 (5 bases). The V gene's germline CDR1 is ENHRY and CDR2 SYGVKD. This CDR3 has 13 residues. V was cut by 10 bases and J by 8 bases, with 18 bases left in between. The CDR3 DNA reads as TGTGCCACTAGCCCGCTTGAGCCCCATGAGCAGTTCTTC. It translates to CATSPLEPHEQFF.

CDR3 region: CASSSSRVEVETQYF. The CDR3 bases are TGTGCCAGCAGCAGCTCCAGGGTTGAGGTGGAGACCCAGTACTTC. This chain connects TRBV7-9 to TRBJ2-5, with D possibly TRBD1 on 5 matching bases. The CDR3 has 15 residues. Trimming cost V 5 bases and J 5 bases, with 18 bases left between them. Germline lookup yields CDR1 SEHNR and CDR2 FQNEAQ (reference sequence).

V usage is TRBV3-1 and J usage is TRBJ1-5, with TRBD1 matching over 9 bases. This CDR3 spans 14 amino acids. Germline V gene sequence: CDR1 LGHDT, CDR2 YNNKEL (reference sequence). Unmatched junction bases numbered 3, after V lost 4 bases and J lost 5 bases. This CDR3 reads CASSPTGGYQPQHF. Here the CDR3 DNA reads TGTGCCAGCAGCCCTACAGGGGGCTATCAGCCCCAGCATTTT. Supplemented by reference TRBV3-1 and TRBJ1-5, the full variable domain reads DTAVSQTPKYLVTQMGNDKSIKCEQNLGHDTMYWYKQDSKKFLKIMFSYNNKELIINETVPNRFSPKSPDKAHLNLHINSLELGDSAVYFCASSPTGGYQPQHFGDGTRLSIL.

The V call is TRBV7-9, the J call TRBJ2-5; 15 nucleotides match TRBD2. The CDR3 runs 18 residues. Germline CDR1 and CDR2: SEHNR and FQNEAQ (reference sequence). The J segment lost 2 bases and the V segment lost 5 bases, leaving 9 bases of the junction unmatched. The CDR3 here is CASSPLGLAGGRQETQYF. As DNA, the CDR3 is TGTGCCAGCAGCCCCCTGGGACTAGCGGGGGGACGTCAAGAGACCCAGTACTTC.